Included here is one TCR beta chain sequence, with context. The authors' processing: Reference gene primer amplification yielded estimated nucleated cell counts. The protocol was immunoSEQ multiplex PCR, while the TCRdb copy is restricted to in-frame clones and leaves out a portion. V, J and clone size are those of that table, while D and trimming were read from the DNA. This sample has 100,000 to 150,000 clones, with over 75% found just once. This sample is part of a study of blood T cell repertoires in COVID-19. The wider study: Samples representing acute and convalescent COVID-19 were sourced from the United States, Italy and Spain. In each case, the material was cDNA or gDNA derived from T cells, B-cell-depleted T cells, or PBMCs.

Germline-derived CDR1 and CDR2 are SNHLY and FYNNEI. The CDR3 loop spans 13 amino acids. V was shortened by 7 bases and J by 1 base, with 11 bases between the two germline ends. The V and J genes are TRBV2 and TRBJ2-7; D unresolved. This clonotype was obtained from a woman aged 80 or over with acute or convalescent COVID-19. Sequencing was performed on peripheral blood. CDR3 in amino acids: CASTYDTSYEQYV. In DNA, the CDR3 is TGTGCCAGCACTTACGACACGTCCTACGAGCAGTACGTC.